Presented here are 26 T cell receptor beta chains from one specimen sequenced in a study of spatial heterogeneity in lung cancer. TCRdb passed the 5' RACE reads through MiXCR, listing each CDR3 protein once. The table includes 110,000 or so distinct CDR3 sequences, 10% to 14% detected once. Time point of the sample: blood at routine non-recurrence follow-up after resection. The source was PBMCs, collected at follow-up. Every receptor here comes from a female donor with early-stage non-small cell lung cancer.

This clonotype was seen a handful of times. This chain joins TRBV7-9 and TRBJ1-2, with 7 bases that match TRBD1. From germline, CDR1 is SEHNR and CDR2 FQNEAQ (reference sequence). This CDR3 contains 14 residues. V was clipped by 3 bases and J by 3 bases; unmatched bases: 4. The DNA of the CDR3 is TGTGCCAGCAGCTTTGACAGGGAGGACTATGGCTACACCTTC. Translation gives CASSFDREDYGYTF.

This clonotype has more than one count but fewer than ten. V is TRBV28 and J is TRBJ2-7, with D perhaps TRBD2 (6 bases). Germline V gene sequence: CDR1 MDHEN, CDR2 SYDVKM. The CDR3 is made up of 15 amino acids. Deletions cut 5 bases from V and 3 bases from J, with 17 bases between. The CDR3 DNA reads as TGTGCCAGCAGTGGCGGCGGGCCGGGGGACTACGAGCAGTACTTC. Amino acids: CASSGGGPGDYEQYF.

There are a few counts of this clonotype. The CDR3 protein is CATSDFRGNTDTQYF. DNA of the CDR3: TGTGCCACCAGTGATTTCCGGGGGAACACAGATACGCAGTATTTT. The genes are TRBV24-1 and TRBJ2-3; tentative D call: TRBD2 (6 bases). This CDR3 region has 15 residues. CDR1 is KGHDR and CDR2 is SFDVKD in the germline V gene. The V end lost 1 base, the J end lost 2 bases, and 9 bases lay between the germline ends.

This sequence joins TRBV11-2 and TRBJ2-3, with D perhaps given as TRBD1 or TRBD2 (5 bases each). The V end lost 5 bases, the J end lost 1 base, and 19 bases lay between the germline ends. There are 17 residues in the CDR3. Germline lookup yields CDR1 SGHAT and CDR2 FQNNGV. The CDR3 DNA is TGTGCCAGCAGCCCAGGGCGGATGGGACCCGGCACAGATACGCAGTATTTT. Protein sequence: CASSPGRMGPGTDTQYF.

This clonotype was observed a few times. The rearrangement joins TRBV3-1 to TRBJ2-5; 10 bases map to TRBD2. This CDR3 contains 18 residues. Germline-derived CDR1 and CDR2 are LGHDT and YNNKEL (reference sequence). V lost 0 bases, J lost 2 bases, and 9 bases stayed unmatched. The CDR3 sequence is CASSQEPSGSPVQETQYF. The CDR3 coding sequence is TGTGCCAGCAGCCAAGAACCTAGCGGGAGTCCGGTACAAGAGACCCAGTACTTC.

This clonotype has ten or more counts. In DNA, the CDR3 is TGTGCCAGCAGTTTCGGACGGAGGAACACTGAAGCTTTCTTT. Amino acids: CASSFGRRNTEAFF. This rearrangement joins TRBV28 to TRBJ1-1; D is undetermined. The length of the CDR3 is 14 residues. With 3 bases removed from V and 1 base from J, the gap between germline ends came to 9 bases. CDR1 is MDHEN and CDR2 is SYDVKM in the germline V gene.

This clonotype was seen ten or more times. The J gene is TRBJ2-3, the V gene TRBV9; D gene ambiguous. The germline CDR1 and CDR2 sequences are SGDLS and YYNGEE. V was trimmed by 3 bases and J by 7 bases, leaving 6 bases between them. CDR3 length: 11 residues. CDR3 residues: CASSGQNTQYF. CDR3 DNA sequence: TGTGCCAGCAGCGGGCAGAATACGCAGTATTTT.

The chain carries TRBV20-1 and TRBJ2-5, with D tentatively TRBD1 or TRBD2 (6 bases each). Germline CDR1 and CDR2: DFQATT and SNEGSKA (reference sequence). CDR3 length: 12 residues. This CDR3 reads CSGWGAEETQYF. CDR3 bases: TGCAGCGGGTGGGGGGCGGAGGAGACCCAGTACTTC.

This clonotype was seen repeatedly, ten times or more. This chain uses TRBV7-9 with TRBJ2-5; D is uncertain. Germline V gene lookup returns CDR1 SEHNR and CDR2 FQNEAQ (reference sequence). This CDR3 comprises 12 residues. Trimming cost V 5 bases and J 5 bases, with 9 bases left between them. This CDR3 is CASSPRTETQYF. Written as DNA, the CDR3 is TGTGCCAGCAGCCCGAGGACGGAGACCCAGTACTTC. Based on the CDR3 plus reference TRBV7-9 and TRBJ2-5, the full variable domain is DTGVSQNPRHKITKRGQNVTFRCDPISEHNRLYWYRQTLGQGPEFLTYFQNEAQLEKSRLLSDRFSAERPKGSFSTLEIQRTEQGDSAMYLCASSPRTETQYFGPGTRLLVL.

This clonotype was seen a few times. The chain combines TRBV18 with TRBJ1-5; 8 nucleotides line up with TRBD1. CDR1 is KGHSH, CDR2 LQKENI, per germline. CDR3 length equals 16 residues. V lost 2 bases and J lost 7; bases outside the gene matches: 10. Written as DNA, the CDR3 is TGTGCCAGCTCACCATCCCGGGACAGGTCATTGCAGCCCCAGCATTTT. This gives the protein CASSPSRDRSLQPQHF.

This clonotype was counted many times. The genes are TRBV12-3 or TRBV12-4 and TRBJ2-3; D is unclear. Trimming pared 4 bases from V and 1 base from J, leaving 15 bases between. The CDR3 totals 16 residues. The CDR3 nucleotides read TGTGCCAGCAGTTCCCAAAGGGCCCTGGGCACAGATACGCAGTATTTT. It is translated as CASSSQRALGTDTQYF.

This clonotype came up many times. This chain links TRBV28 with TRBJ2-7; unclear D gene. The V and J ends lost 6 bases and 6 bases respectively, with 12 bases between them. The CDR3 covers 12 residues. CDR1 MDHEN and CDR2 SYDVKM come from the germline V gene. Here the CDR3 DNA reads TGTGCCAGCAGCCCCCGTACTCGCGAGCAGTACTTC. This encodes CASSPRTREQYF.

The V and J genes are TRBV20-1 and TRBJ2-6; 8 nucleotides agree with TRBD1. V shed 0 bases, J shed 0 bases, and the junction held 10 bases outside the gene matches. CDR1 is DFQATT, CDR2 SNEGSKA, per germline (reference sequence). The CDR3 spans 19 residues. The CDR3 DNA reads TGCAGTGCTAGAGATCCTGGGACAGGTTATGACTCTGGGGCCAACGTCCTGACTTTC. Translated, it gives CSARDPGTGYDSGANVLTF.

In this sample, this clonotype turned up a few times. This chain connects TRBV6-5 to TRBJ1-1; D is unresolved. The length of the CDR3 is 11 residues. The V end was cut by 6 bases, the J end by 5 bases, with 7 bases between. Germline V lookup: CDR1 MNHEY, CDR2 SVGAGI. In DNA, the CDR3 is TGTGCCAGCAGAGCGGTAACTGAAGCTTTCTTT. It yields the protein CASRAVTEAFF.

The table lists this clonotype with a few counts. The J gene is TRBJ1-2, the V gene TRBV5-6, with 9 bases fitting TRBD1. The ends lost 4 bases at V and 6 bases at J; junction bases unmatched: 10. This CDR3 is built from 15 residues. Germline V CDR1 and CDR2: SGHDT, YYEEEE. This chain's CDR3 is CASSGRDRATNGYTF. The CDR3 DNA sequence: TGTGCCAGCAGCGGCCGGGACAGGGCCACTAATGGCTACACCTTC. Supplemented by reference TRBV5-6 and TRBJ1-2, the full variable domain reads DAGVTQSPTHLIKTRGQQVTLRCSPKSGHDTVSWYQQALGQGPQFIFQYYEEEERQRGNFPDRFSGHQFPNYSSELNVNALLLGDSALYLCASSGRDRATNGYTFGSGTRLTVV.

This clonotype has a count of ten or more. CDR3 residues: CASTHLQLSRDTQYF. For the CDR3, the DNA is TGTGCCAGCACCCATCTGCAGCTTAGCCGAGATACGCAGTATTTT. The rearrangement uses TRBV5-6 and TRBJ2-3; D call uncertain. The ends were cut back, 6 bases at V and 5 bases at J, with 19 bases in the middle. Germline V CDR1 and CDR2: SGHDT, YYEEEE. This CDR3 region has 15 residues.

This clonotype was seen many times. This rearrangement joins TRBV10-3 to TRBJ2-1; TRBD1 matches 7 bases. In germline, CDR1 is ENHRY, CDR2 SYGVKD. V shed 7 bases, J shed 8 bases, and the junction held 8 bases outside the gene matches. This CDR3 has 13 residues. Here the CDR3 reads CAITGHQGDEQFF. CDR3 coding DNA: TGTGCCATCACCGGACACCAGGGGGATGAGCAGTTCTTC.

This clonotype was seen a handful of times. CDR3: CATRSEWRPTAKNIQYF. CDR3 DNA sequence: TGTGCCACCAGGAGCGAGTGGAGGCCTACGGCCAAAAACATTCAGTACTTC. The V and J genes are TRBV24-1 and TRBJ2-4, with D possibly matching TRBD2 (5 bases). CDR1 is KGHDR and CDR2 is SFDVKD in the germline V gene. The V end lost 7 bases, the J end lost 1 base, and 19 bases lay between the germline ends. The CDR3 is 17 amino acids.

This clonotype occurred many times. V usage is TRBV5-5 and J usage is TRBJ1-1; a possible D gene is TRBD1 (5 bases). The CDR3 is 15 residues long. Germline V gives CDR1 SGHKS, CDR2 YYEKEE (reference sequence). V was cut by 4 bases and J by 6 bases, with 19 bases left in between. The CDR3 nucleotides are TGTGCCAGCAGCCCTCACGGAGGGGAAGGAGCTGAAGCTTTCTTT. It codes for CASSPHGGEGAEAFF.

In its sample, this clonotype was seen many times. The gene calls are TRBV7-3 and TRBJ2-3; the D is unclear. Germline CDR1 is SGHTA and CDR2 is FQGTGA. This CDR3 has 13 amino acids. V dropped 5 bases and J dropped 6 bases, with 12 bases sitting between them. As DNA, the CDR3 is TGTGCCAGCAGCCGTATAGTGGGGGATACGCAGTATTTT. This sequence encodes CASSRIVGDTQYF.

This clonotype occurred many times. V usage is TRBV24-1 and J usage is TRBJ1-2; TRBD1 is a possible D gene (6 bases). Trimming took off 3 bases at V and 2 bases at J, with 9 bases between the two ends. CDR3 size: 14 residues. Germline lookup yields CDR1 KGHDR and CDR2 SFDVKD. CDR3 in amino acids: CATSDPTGNYGYTF. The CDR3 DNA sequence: TGTGCCACCAGTGATCCAACAGGGAACTATGGCTACACCTTC.

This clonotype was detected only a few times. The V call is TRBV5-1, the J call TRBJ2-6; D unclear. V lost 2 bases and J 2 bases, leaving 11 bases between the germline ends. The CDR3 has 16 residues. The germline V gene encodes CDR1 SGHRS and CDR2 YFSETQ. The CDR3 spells CASSLGMGTGANVLTF. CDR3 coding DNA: TGCGCCAGCAGCTTAGGAATGGGGACTGGGGCCAACGTCCTGACTTTC.

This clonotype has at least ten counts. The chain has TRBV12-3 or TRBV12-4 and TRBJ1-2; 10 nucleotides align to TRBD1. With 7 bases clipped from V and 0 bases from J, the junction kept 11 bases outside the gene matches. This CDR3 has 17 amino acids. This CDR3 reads CASKTDRGPLANYGYTF. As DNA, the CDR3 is TGTGCCAGCAAGACCGACAGGGGGCCATTAGCTAACTATGGCTACACCTTC.

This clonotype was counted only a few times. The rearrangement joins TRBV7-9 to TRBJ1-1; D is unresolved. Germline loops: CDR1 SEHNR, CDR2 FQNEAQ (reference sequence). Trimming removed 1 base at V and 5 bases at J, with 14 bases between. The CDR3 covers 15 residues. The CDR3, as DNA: TGTGCCAGCAGCTTAGTTTGGGGATCGTGGACTGAAGCTTTCTTT. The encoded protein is CASSLVWGSWTEAFF.

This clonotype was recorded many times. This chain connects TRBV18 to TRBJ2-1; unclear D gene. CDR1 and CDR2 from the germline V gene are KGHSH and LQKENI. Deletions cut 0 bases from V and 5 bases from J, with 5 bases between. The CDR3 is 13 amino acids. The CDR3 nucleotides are TGTGCCAGCTCACCACCGGTTAACAATGAGCAGTTCTTC. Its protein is CASSPPVNNEQFF.

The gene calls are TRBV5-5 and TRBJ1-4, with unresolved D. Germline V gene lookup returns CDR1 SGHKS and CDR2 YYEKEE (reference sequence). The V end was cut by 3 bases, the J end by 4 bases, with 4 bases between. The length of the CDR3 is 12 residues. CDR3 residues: CASSYLNEKLFF. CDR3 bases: TGTGCCAGCAGCTACCTTAATGAAAAACTGTTTTTT.